The clone carrying this T cell receptor (beta chain) was counted many times. Its antigen is unidentified. This entry comes from a study of T cells in Graves' hyperthyroidism and ophthalmopathy. Those patients with uncontrolled infection, other autoimmune disease, pregnancy or lactation were excluded. This CDR3 is 14 amino acids long. The ends were cut back, 0 bases at V and 3 bases at J, with 9 bases in the middle. CDR1 and CDR2 (germline): SGDLS, YYNGEE. Study-wide findings and caveats: Stable hyperthyroidism was separated from ophthalmopathy by a model based on 13 V-J features. Ophthalmopathy onset followed model prediction by a median around 6.9 months. The blood repertoire included most of the expanded thyroid clonotypes above 0.001.

Amplification of TCR beta CDR3 regions used RNA as the template. The TCR CDR3 first-round RT-PCR relied on the HTBI primer set. TCRdb reprocessed the multiplex PCR reads with MiXCR, giving one entry per CDR3 protein. The sample contains some 510,000 distinct CDR3 sequences, under 60% of which appear only once. Sequenced input: peripheral blood or thyroid tissue (not recorded which). The chain uses TRBV9 and TRBJ1-1; D is uncertain. The sequence was collected from a woman aged 18 to 35 with Graves' hyperthyroidism. The chain's CDR3 is CASSVATADTEAFF. In nucleotides, the CDR3 is TGTGCCAGCAGCGTAGCTACGGCGGACACTGAAGCTTTCTTT. The complete variable domain, with remaining parts taken from reference TRBV9 and TRBJ1-1, reads DSGVTQTPKHLITATGQRVTLRCSPRSGDLSVYWYQQSLDQGLQFLIQYYNGEERAKGNILERFSAQQFPDLHSELNLSSLELGDSALYFCASSVATADTEAFFGQGTRLTVV.